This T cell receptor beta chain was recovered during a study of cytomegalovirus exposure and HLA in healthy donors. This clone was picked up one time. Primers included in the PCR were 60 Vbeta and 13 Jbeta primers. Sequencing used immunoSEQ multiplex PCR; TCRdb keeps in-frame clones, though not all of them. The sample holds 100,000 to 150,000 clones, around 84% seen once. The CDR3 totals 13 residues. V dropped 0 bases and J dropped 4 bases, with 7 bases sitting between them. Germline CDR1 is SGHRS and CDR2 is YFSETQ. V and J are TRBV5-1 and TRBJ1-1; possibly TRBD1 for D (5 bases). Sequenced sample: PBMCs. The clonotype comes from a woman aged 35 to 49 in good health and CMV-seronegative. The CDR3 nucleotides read TGCGCCAGCAGCTTGGGGGGGGGCACTGAAGCTTTCTTT. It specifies CASSLGGGTEAFF.